Listed below are T cell receptor beta chains from one sample, sequenced in a study of early T cells in non-severe SARS-CoV-2 infection. TCRdb independently ran MiXCR on the 5' RACE reads; one entry per CDR3 protein. The data contain roughly 80,000 distinct CDR3 sequences, about 10% of them singletons. The input for sequencing was whole blood, taken at baseline. The source of these receptors is an adult who was a healthcare worker with PCR-confirmed SARS-CoV-2 infection or an uninfected control (not recorded which). Both conserved end residues are part of each CDR3. Each record gives: D gene, clone size, J gene, V gene, CDR3 protein, CDR3 DNA. D genes are given only for firm matches. Expanded clones are given a class, and other clones once, few, many or no size at all.

TRBD1	many	TRBJ1-5	TRBV6-5	CASSAGQPGRGNQPQHF	TGTGCCAGCAGTGCGGGACAGCCAGGTAGAGGCAATCAGCCCCAGCATTTT
TRBD1	.	TRBJ1-4	TRBV3-1	CASSQSGTVNEKLFF	TGTGCCAGCAGCCAAAGCGGGACAGTAAATGAAAAACTGTTTTTT
.	few	TRBJ2-3	TRBV5-1	CASSRSVSGPLRQYF	TGCGCCAGCAGTCGCTCGGTTAGCGGTCCACTCAGGCAGTATTTT
TRBD1	few	TRBJ1-4	TRBV12-3/TRBV12-4	CASSLGGGADEKLFF	TGTGCCAGCAGTTTAGGAGGGGGCGCCGATGAAAAACTGTTTTTT
.	.	TRBJ2-1	TRBV2	CASRRTRGTAYNEQFF	TGTGCCAGCAGGAGAACTCGGGGAACCGCCTACAATGAGCAGTTCTTC
.	.	TRBJ2-7	TRBV20-1	CSARRGGRYEQYF	TGCAGTGCTAGGAGGGGGGGCCGGTACGAGCAGTACTTC
.	few	TRBJ1-1	TRBV6-5	CASSFMTANTEAFF	TGTGCCAGCAGCTTTATGACAGCGAACACTGAAGCTTTCTTT
.	.	TRBJ2-3	TRBV24-1	CATSGRGLTDTQYF	TGTGCCACCAGTGGGCGGGGGCTCACAGATACGCAGTATTTT
.	many	TRBJ2-3	TRBV10-2	CASSEGEITDTQYF	TGCGCCAGCAGTGAAGGGGAGATCACAGATACGCAGTATTTT
.	many	TRBJ1-3	TRBV7-9	CASSLTGHTIYF	TGTGCCAGCAGCTTAACGGGGCACACCATATATTTT